This TCR beta chain was documented in a study of blood T cell repertoires in COVID-19. In the study overall: Material from acute and convalescent COVID-19 was sourced from the United States, Italy and Spain. In each case, the material was cDNA or gDNA derived from T cells, B-cell-depleted T cells, or PBMCs.

While infection was still active, Seattle patients were enrolled and then followed longitudinally. Per the study methods: Amplified reference gene primers provided the basis for estimating nucleated cell counts. Sequenced by immunoSEQ multiplex PCR; TCRdb stores in-frame clones only, minus some. V, J and clone size derive from that table, while D and trimming were established from the DNA sequence. Here the sample spans some 450,000 clones, more than 70% being singletons. Germline V CDR1 and CDR2: SGHNT, YYREEE (reference sequence). Germline trimming cut 2 bases from V and 3 bases from J; bases unmatched to any gene: 7. This CDR3 has 15 residues.

The chain employs TRBV5-4 and TRBJ2-5; TRBD2 matches at 7 bases. The specimen was peripheral blood. This receptor was identified in a woman aged 45-65 years with COVID-19, enrolled during active disease. In DNA form, the CDR3 reads TGTGCCAGCAGCTTTAGGGTGGCGGGGGAAGAGACCCAGTACTTC. Residues: CASSFRVAGEETQYF.